The rows below give T cell receptor beta chains drawn from one sample of a study of blood T cell repertoires in COVID-19. Profiling relied on immunoSEQ multiplex PCR, and the TCRdb table lists in-frame clones only, not all of them. This sample has fewer than 300,000 clones; around 90% occur once, and the top ten carry 1.1%. The sequenced material came from PBMCs or T cells enriched from blood (not recorded which). The receptors here all came from a woman younger than 45 who had recovered from COVID-19. CDR3s include the opening cysteine and the closing phenylalanine or tryptophan. Fields, in order: CDR3 DNA, CDR3 protein, D gene, V gene, CDR3 length, J gene, clone size. The D gene is left open where the match is weak. Size is omitted from some rows. Given values are once, few, many or a class for expanded clones.

CDR3 DNA: TGTGCCAGCAGCTCACAAGAGACCCAGTACTTC
CDR3 protein: CASSSQETQYF
D gene: NA
V gene: TRBV7-4
CDR3 length: 11
J gene: TRBJ2-5
clone size: NA

CDR3 DNA: TGTGCCAGCAGCCAAGATCTTGAGCGGGAGACCCAGTACTTC
CDR3 protein: CASSQDLERETQYF
D gene: NA
V gene: TRBV4-2
CDR3 length: 14
J gene: TRBJ2-5
clone size: once

CDR3 DNA: TGTGCCAGCAGCGATAGACACGCATCGAACACTGAAGCTTTCTTT
CDR3 protein: CASSDRHASNTEAFF
D gene: NA
V gene: TRBV4-2
CDR3 length: 15
J gene: TRBJ1-1
clone size: NA

CDR3 DNA: TGTGCCAGCAGCGTAGGTACAGGGCCTGAAGAGACCCAGTACTTC
CDR3 protein: CASSVGTGPEETQYF
D gene: NA
V gene: TRBV9
CDR3 length: 15
J gene: TRBJ2-5
clone size: once

CDR3 DNA: TGTGCCAGCAGCCCTTCCAGTACCGGTCACACGACGGGATACAATGAGCAGTTCTTC
CDR3 protein: CASSPSSTGHTTGYNEQFF
D gene: NA
V gene: TRBV6-2/TRBV6-3
CDR3 length: 19
J gene: TRBJ2-1
clone size: NA

CDR3 DNA: TGTGCCAGCAGTGCAGCGGACACAGATACGCAGTATTTT
CDR3 protein: CASSAADTDTQYF
D gene: NA
V gene: TRBV6-4
CDR3 length: 13
J gene: TRBJ2-3
clone size: NA

CDR3 DNA: TGTGCCAGCTCACCATCCCGAGGAAACACTGAAGCTTTCTTT
CDR3 protein: CASSPSRGNTEAFF
D gene: NA
V gene: TRBV18
CDR3 length: 14
J gene: TRBJ1-1
clone size: NA

CDR3 DNA: TGTGCCAGCAGCCAGGACAGAGGAAACACCATATATTTT
CDR3 protein: CASSQDRGNTIYF
D gene: NA
V gene: TRBV12-3/TRBV12-4
CDR3 length: 13
J gene: TRBJ1-3
clone size: once

CDR3 DNA: TGTGCCAGCTCCCTTTCGGGAGGTGGGAATGAGCAGTTCTTC
CDR3 protein: CASSLSGGGNEQFF
D gene: TRBD2
V gene: TRBV11-2
CDR3 length: 14
J gene: TRBJ2-1
clone size: NA

CDR3 DNA: TGTGCCTGGAGTACATGGGGGGGGCCTCGGGGTGAAAAACTGTTTTTT
CDR3 protein: CAWSTWGGPRGEKLFF
D gene: NA
V gene: TRBV30
CDR3 length: 16
J gene: TRBJ1-4
clone size: NA

CDR3 DNA: TGTGCCAGCAGCTGGCTAGCGGGAGTAGGATACGAGCAGTACTTC
CDR3 protein: CASSWLAGVGYEQYF
D gene: TRBD2
V gene: TRBV5-4
CDR3 length: 15
J gene: TRBJ2-7
clone size: once

CDR3 DNA: TGTGCCAGCAGTTCGGCAGGGGGCCGGAAGAACACTGAAGCTTTCTTT
CDR3 protein: CASSSAGGRKNTEAFF
D gene: TRBD1
V gene: TRBV2
CDR3 length: 16
J gene: TRBJ1-1
clone size: NA

CDR3 DNA: TGTGCCAGCAGTCCAGGGGAAAAACTGTTTTTT
CDR3 protein: CASSPGEKLFF
D gene: NA
V gene: TRBV6-5
CDR3 length: 11
J gene: TRBJ1-4
clone size: NA

CDR3 DNA: TGTGCCAGCAGTCCGATAGGAGCGGGAGGCCTGTTCTTC
CDR3 protein: CASSPIGAGGLFF
D gene: TRBD2
V gene: TRBV28
CDR3 length: 13
J gene: TRBJ2-1
clone size: NA

CDR3 DNA: TGTGCCAGCAGATTGGGGGGGGAGACCCAGTACTTC
CDR3 protein: CASRLGGETQYF
D gene: TRBD2
V gene: TRBV7-6
CDR3 length: 12
J gene: TRBJ2-5
clone size: NA

CDR3 DNA: TGTGCCAGCAGCCCTGGACAGGGTTATTCCGAGCAGTACTTC
CDR3 protein: CASSPGQGYSEQYF
D gene: TRBD1
V gene: TRBV27
CDR3 length: 14
J gene: TRBJ2-7
clone size: NA

CDR3 DNA: TGTGCCAGCAGTAAACAGGGCGGAAGCAATCAGCCCCAGCATTTT
CDR3 protein: CASSKQGGSNQPQHF
D gene: NA
V gene: TRBV28
CDR3 length: 15
J gene: TRBJ1-5
clone size: NA

CDR3 DNA: TGTGCCAGCAGTCAGGGGTACACTGAAGCTTTCTTT
CDR3 protein: CASSQGYTEAFF
D gene: NA
V gene: TRBV6-2/TRBV6-3
CDR3 length: 12
J gene: TRBJ1-1
clone size: NA

CDR3 DNA: TGTGCCAGCAGCTTAGGAAGGGGGCGCGGGAGGGCCTTAAATGAGCAGTTCTTC
CDR3 protein: CASSLGRGRGRALNEQFF
D gene: TRBD2
V gene: TRBV11-2
CDR3 length: 18
J gene: TRBJ2-1
clone size: NA

CDR3 DNA: TGTGCCAGCAGCTTAGTTACGGGACTAGGCTACAATGAGCAGTTCTTC
CDR3 protein: CASSLVTGLGYNEQFF
D gene: TRBD2
V gene: TRBV7-2
CDR3 length: 16
J gene: TRBJ2-1
clone size: NA

CDR3 DNA: TGTGCCAGCTCCCCACTTGGCGGGACTAGCGGGAGGTTTTACAATGAGCAGTTCTTC
CDR3 protein: CASSPLGGTSGRFYNEQFF
D gene: TRBD2
V gene: TRBV18
CDR3 length: 19
J gene: TRBJ2-1
clone size: NA

CDR3 DNA: TGTGCCAGCACCGCCGCGCCGGTTTGGTCTGGAAACACCATATATTTT
CDR3 protein: CASTAAPVWSGNTIYF
D gene: NA
V gene: TRBV28
CDR3 length: 16
J gene: TRBJ1-3
clone size: NA

CDR3 DNA: TGCGCCAGCAGCTTAGGGACAGGAATTCAAGAGACCCAGTACTTC
CDR3 protein: CASSLGTGIQETQYF
D gene: TRBD1
V gene: TRBV5-1
CDR3 length: 15
J gene: TRBJ2-5
clone size: NA

CDR3 DNA: TGTGCCAGCAGCTTAGACCTAGCGGGAGCAGTGCAGTACTTC
CDR3 protein: CASSLDLAGAVQYF
D gene: TRBD2
V gene: TRBV7-2
CDR3 length: 14
J gene: TRBJ2-7
clone size: NA

CDR3 DNA: TGTGCCTTGGTGGTAGCGGGAGGATTGAATGAGCAGTTCTTC
CDR3 protein: CALVVAGGLNEQFF
D gene: TRBD2
V gene: TRBV30
CDR3 length: 14
J gene: TRBJ2-1
clone size: NA

CDR3 DNA: TGTGCCAGCAGGGCCAGGCCGAACACTGAAGCTTTCTTT
CDR3 protein: CASRARPNTEAFF
D gene: NA
V gene: TRBV2
CDR3 length: 13
J gene: TRBJ1-1
clone size: NA

CDR3 DNA: TGTGCCAGCCACTGGACAGGGACGGGCTACACCTTC
CDR3 protein: CASHWTGTGYTF
D gene: TRBD1
V gene: TRBV6-5
CDR3 length: 12
J gene: TRBJ1-2
clone size: NA

CDR3 DNA: TGTGCCAGCTCGCTCCGGGGGGAGACCCAGTACTTC
CDR3 protein: CASSLRGETQYF
D gene: NA
V gene: TRBV11-3
CDR3 length: 12
J gene: TRBJ2-5
clone size: NA

CDR3 DNA: TGCGCCAGCAGCCCAGACAGGTCTAACTATGGCTACACCTTC
CDR3 protein: CASSPDRSNYGYTF
D gene: NA
V gene: TRBV4-3
CDR3 length: 14
J gene: TRBJ1-2
clone size: NA

CDR3 DNA: TGTGCCAGCAGTGAAGGGGGGGACACCGGGGAGCTGTTTTTT
CDR3 protein: CASSEGGDTGELFF
D gene: NA
V gene: TRBV2
CDR3 length: 14
J gene: TRBJ2-2
clone size: NA

CDR3 DNA: TGTGCCAGCAGACTAGCGGGCTACAATGAGCAGTTCTTC
CDR3 protein: CASRLAGYNEQFF
D gene: TRBD2
V gene: TRBV13
CDR3 length: 13
J gene: TRBJ2-1
clone size: NA

CDR3 DNA: TGTGCCAGCAGCAAGAGGACTAGCGGGAGTGAGACCCAGTACTTC
CDR3 protein: CASSKRTSGSETQYF
D gene: TRBD2
V gene: TRBV28
CDR3 length: 15
J gene: TRBJ2-5
clone size: NA

CDR3 DNA: TGTGCCAGCAGGAAAGGGGCTAGCGGGAGTGTTCCGGGAGAGCAGTACTTC
CDR3 protein: CASRKGASGSVPGEQYF
D gene: TRBD2
V gene: TRBV5-4
CDR3 length: 17
J gene: TRBJ2-7
clone size: NA

CDR3 DNA: TGTGCCAGCAGTAAACCCCGACAGGTCCACAATCAGCCCCAGCATTTT
CDR3 protein: CASSKPRQVHNQPQHF
D gene: NA
V gene: TRBV6-4
CDR3 length: 16
J gene: TRBJ1-5
clone size: NA

CDR3 DNA: TGTGCCAGCAGTGACGGAAGGGGAGGATCCGGGGAGCTGTTTTTT
CDR3 protein: CASSDGRGGSGELFF
D gene: NA
V gene: TRBV6-4
CDR3 length: 15
J gene: TRBJ2-2
clone size: NA

CDR3 DNA: TGTGCCAGCAGCCCGAGGACAGGGGGCGTTGAAAAACTGTTTTTT
CDR3 protein: CASSPRTGGVEKLFF
D gene: TRBD1
V gene: TRBV7-9
CDR3 length: 15
J gene: TRBJ1-4
clone size: NA

CDR3 DNA: TGCGCCAGCAGCCAACTAGGAGAGCAGTACTTC
CDR3 protein: CASSQLGEQYF
D gene: NA
V gene: TRBV5-1
CDR3 length: 11
J gene: TRBJ2-7
clone size: NA

CDR3 DNA: TGTGCCAGCAGTTTATATGGACGGGAATGGCATTTT
CDR3 protein: CASSLYGREWHF
D gene: NA
V gene: TRBV12-3/TRBV12-4
CDR3 length: 12
J gene: TRBJ1-5
clone size: NA

CDR3 DNA: TGTGCCAGCAATAACAGGGGGGACTATGGCTACACCTTC
CDR3 protein: CASNNRGDYGYTF
D gene: TRBD1
V gene: TRBV9
CDR3 length: 13
J gene: TRBJ1-2
clone size: NA

CDR3 DNA: TGTGCCAGCTGGAGGGGGAACACCGGGGAGCTGTTTTTT
CDR3 protein: CASWRGNTGELFF
D gene: NA
V gene: TRBV12-3/TRBV12-4
CDR3 length: 13
J gene: TRBJ2-2
clone size: NA

CDR3 DNA: TGTGCCAGCAGACGGACAGGCCAGAATCAGCCCCAGCATTTT
CDR3 protein: CASRRTGQNQPQHF
D gene: TRBD1
V gene: TRBV6-5
CDR3 length: 14
J gene: TRBJ1-5
clone size: NA

CDR3 DNA: TGTGCCAGCAGTTTATCCCAGGGGACTAATGAAAAACTGTTTTTT
CDR3 protein: CASSLSQGTNEKLFF
D gene: NA
V gene: TRBV28
CDR3 length: 15
J gene: TRBJ1-4
clone size: NA

CDR3 DNA: TGTGCCAGCAGCGTCCGGGACAGGTCACCCTCTGGGGCCAACGTCCTGACTTTC
CDR3 protein: CASSVRDRSPSGANVLTF
D gene: TRBD1
V gene: TRBV9
CDR3 length: 18
J gene: TRBJ2-6
clone size: NA

CDR3 DNA: TGTGCCAGCAGTTTAGGGAATGGGGGCCAGCAGTTCTTC
CDR3 protein: CASSLGNGGQQFF
D gene: NA
V gene: TRBV6-2/TRBV6-3
CDR3 length: 13
J gene: TRBJ2-1
clone size: few

CDR3 DNA: TGTGCCAGCAGGACAGGGGTGCGGTATGGCTACACCTTC
CDR3 protein: CASRTGVRYGYTF
D gene: TRBD1
V gene: TRBV6-4
CDR3 length: 13
J gene: TRBJ1-2
clone size: once

CDR3 DNA: TGTGCCAGCACCCCCTTCGTAATGAACACTGAAGCTTTCTTT
CDR3 protein: CASTPFVMNTEAFF
D gene: NA
V gene: TRBV11-1
CDR3 length: 14
J gene: TRBJ1-1
clone size: NA

CDR3 DNA: TGTGCCAGCAATAGACAGGCGAGATATAGCAATCAGCCCCAGCATTTT
CDR3 protein: CASNRQARYSNQPQHF
D gene: NA
V gene: TRBV2
CDR3 length: 16
J gene: TRBJ1-5
clone size: once

CDR3 DNA: TGTGCCAGCAGCTTGGGACATAATGAAAAACTGTTTTTT
CDR3 protein: CASSLGHNEKLFF
D gene: NA
V gene: TRBV5-5
CDR3 length: 13
J gene: TRBJ1-4
clone size: NA

CDR3 DNA: TGTGCCACCAGTGCGGGGGGGCCGCAAGAGACCCAGTACTTC
CDR3 protein: CATSAGGPQETQYF
D gene: TRBD2
V gene: TRBV24-1
CDR3 length: 14
J gene: TRBJ2-5
clone size: NA

CDR3 DNA: TGTGCCAGCACCCCGGACAACTCCCCTAGCACAGATACGCAGTATTTT
CDR3 protein: CASTPDNSPSTDTQYF
D gene: NA
V gene: TRBV3-1/TRBV3-2
CDR3 length: 16
J gene: TRBJ2-3
clone size: NA

CDR3 DNA: TGCAGCCTAGGGGGTCGGGAGACCCAGTACTTC
CDR3 protein: CSLGGRETQYF
D gene: NA
V gene: TRBV29-1
CDR3 length: 11
J gene: TRBJ2-5
clone size: NA

CDR3 DNA: TGTGCCAGCAGCGTAGGGAACAGGCCCTACGAGCAGTACTTC
CDR3 protein: CASSVGNRPYEQYF
D gene: NA
V gene: TRBV9
CDR3 length: 14
J gene: TRBJ2-7
clone size: NA

CDR3 DNA: TGTGCCAGCAGCTCAAACAGGGGCGCCTTGGGGGGTGAGCAGTTCTTC
CDR3 protein: CASSSNRGALGGEQFF
D gene: NA
V gene: TRBV7-3
CDR3 length: 16
J gene: TRBJ2-1
clone size: NA